This T cell receptor (beta chain) appears in the sequencing data of a study of T-cell reconstitution after alpha-beta-depleted transplantation in children. Points from the study as a whole: High day-60 TCRbeta diversity in some patients came from surviving recipient T cells and thymic progenitors. Alpha-beta T cells present about two months after transplant were reported to originate from several hundred expanded graft clones. A year had passed since transplant, and T-cell counts and diversity by then came mostly from newly produced T cells.

CDR1 and CDR2 from the germline V gene are SGHTA and FQGNSA. This CDR3 is 14 amino acids long. Trimming removed 5 bases from V and 6 bases from J; junction bases left unmatched: 8. Unique molecular identifiers tagged the TCRbeta library. TCRdb re-derived calls from the PCR reads in MiXCR, one entry per CDR3 protein. Among approximately 630,000 distinct CDR3 sequences listed, about an eighth were seen once. This clonotype showed up just a few times. Its antigen is not known. The source of this sequence is a girl under 10 years old with congenital amegakaryocytic thrombocytopenia, due to receive a stem cell transplant. The genes are TRBV7-2 and TRBJ2-7; 9 bases align to TRBD1. The source material was PBMCs, sampled before TCRalphabeta/CD19-depleted stem cell transplant. The CDR3 sequence is CASSAAGDRAEQYF. The CDR3 DNA reads as TGTGCCAGCAGCGCCGCCGGGGACAGGGCCGAGCAGTACTTC.